This paragraph reports one TCR beta chain. Some clones are missing from TCRdb's copy, which holds only in-frame ones; the method was immunoSEQ multiplex PCR. This repertoire shows 100,000 to 150,000 clones, around 92% found once; its top ten account for 2% to 2.5%. The CDR3 is 17 residues long. CDR1 and CDR2 from the germline V gene are MGHRA and YSYEKL. The J segment lost 5 bases and the V segment lost 0 bases, leaving 9 bases of the junction unmatched. This sample was taken from a study of control samples from healthy donors and cancer patients. The V gene is TRBV4-1, the J gene TRBJ2-2, with 7 positions matching TRBD2. Sequencing was carried out using blood. The source of this sequence is a woman between 45 and 60 years old in good health. The DNA of the CDR3 is TGCGCCAGCAGCCAAGATGGTCTAGCGGCGGGGACCGGGGAGCTGTTTTTT. Protein: CASSQDGLAAGTGELFF.